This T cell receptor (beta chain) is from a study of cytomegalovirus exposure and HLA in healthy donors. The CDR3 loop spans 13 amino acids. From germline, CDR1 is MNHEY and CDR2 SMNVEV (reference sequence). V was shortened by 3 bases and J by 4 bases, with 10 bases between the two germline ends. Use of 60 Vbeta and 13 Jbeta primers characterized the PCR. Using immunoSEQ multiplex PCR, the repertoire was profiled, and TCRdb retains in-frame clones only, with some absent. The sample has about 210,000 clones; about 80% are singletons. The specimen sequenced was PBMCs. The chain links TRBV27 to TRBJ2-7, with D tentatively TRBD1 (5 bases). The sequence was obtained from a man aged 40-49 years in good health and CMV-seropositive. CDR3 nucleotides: TGTGCCAGCAGTTTGGGCAGGGCGTACGAGCAGTACTTC. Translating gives CASSLGRAYEQYF.